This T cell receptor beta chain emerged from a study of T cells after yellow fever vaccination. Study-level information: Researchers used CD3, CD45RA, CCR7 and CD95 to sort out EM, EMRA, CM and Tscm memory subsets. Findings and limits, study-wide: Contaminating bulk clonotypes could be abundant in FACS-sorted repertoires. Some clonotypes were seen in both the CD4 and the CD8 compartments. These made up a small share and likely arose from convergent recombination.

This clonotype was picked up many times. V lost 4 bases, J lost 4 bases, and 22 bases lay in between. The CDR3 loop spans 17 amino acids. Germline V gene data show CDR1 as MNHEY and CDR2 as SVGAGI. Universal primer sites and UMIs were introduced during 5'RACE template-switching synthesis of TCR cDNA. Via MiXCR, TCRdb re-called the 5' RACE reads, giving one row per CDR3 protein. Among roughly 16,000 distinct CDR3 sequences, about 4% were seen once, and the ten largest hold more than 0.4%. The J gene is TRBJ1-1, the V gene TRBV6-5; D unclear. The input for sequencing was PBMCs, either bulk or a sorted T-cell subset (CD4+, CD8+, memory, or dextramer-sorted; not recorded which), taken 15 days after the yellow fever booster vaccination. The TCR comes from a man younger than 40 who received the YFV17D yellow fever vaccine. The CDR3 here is CASSSSVSPQTPTEAFF. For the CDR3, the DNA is TGTGCCAGCAGTTCCTCGGTGAGCCCACAAACTCCCACTGAAGCTTTCTTT.